The present T cell receptor beta chain was sequenced within a study of breast tumors, draining lymph nodes, adjacent tissues. Regarding the study as a whole: That most tumor T cells come from lymph nodes remained unproven. Luminal-like breast cancer showed significantly higher tumor–nontumor repertoire similarity than basal-like.

TCRdb fed the multiplex PCR reads into MiXCR, producing one record per CDR3 protein. The table lists 47,000 or so distinct CDR3 sequences, approximately 22% of them singletons. The CDR3 covers 15 residues. Trimming stripped 5 bases from V and 2 bases from J, with 14 bases between. Germline assignment: CDR1 MNHEY and CDR2 SMNVEV (reference sequence). This clonotype was recorded at least ten times. Its antigen is undetermined. The genes are TRBV27 and TRBJ2-3, with D possibly being TRBD1 (6 bases). Material for sequencing was breast tumor tissue. This receptor was obtained from a female donor with breast cancer. Some clones in this sample may be carry-over from other donors' samples. The CDR3 DNA sequence: TGTGCCAGCAGTCCAACCCGGACAGTCACAGATACGCAGTATTTT. Translated: CASSPTRTVTDTQYF.